This T cell receptor beta chain derives from a study of human T cells and chemical hapten exposure. The wider study: Each patch test put 0.01% DPC on the upper back, and results were read at 6 days.

Time point in this sample: patch test 1, 2 weeks after DPC sensitization. Treatment indicated: therapeutic diphenylcyclopropenone sensitization with weekly scalp DPC. The total RNA was obtained from whole blood that was not fractionated. Within the library, unique molecular identifiers were attached to each individual cDNA molecule. TCRdb processed the RACE reads anew with MiXCR; each CDR3 protein has one entry. The table has some 190,000 distinct CDR3 sequences, about a fifth seen once. Trimming at V came to 8 bases and at J to 5 bases, leaving 2 bases not matched to a gene. This CDR3 region has 13 residues. Germline V CDR1 and CDR2: MNHEY, SVGEGT. This clonotype was found a few times.

This specimen consisted of whole blood, obtained in connection with sensitization to the hapten diphenylcyclopropenone (DPC). The sequence derives from a woman in her forties or fifties with alopecia areata. Some clones in this sample may be carry-over from other donors' samples. The rearrangement uses TRBV6-2 or TRBV6-3 and TRBJ2-7, with TRBD2 matching over 14 bases. The CDR3 protein is CASGLAGGNEQYF. The CDR3 DNA sequence: TGTGCCAGCGGACTAGCGGGAGGTAACGAGCAGTACTTC.